The TCR beta chain described here comes from a study of graft-versus-host responses after intestinal transplantation. Broader study findings: The presence of high graft-versus-host to host-versus-graft clonal ratios in allografts characterized patients with graft-donor T cell macrochimerism.

Here immunoSEQ multiplex PCR was the method, and the copy in TCRdb shows in-frame clones only, minus some. The table shows tens of thousands of clones, with under 95% occurring only once. On this clone itself: Its antigen is not known.

The germline CDR1 and CDR2 sequences are WSHSY and SAAADI. The V end was cut by 4 bases, the J end by 5 bases, with 12 bases between. This CDR3 comprises 13 residues. V usage is TRBV10-2 and J usage is TRBJ2-7; D gene uncertain. This sequence was found in a human patient who received an intestinal transplant, so some T cells may come from the graft donor. The sequencing used PBMCs, collected 300 to 330 days after intestinal transplant. The CDR3 DNA follows: TGCGCCAGCAGTGTGTTCAGGTTTAACGAGCAGTACTTC. This sequence encodes CASSVFRFNEQYF.